This T cell receptor (beta chain) appears in the sequencing data of a study of blood T cells in healthy people across ages. It was with a sample-barcoded 5' primer and a J-beta primer mix that a second PCR of roughly 7 to 12 cycles was run. Each cDNA molecule, via a template-switch adaptor with 12 random nucleotides, was tagged. From the 5' RACE reads, TCRdb called clonotypes with MiXCR, one entry per CDR3 protein. This table has roughly 1,000,000 distinct CDR3 sequences, 20% to 25% appearing once. Per-sample PBMC isolation yielded at least 6.5 million cells. Total RNA, at least 5 micrograms per sample, came from PBMCs. V was trimmed by 1 base and J by 4 bases, leaving 21 bases between them. In germline, CDR1 is KGHDR, CDR2 SFDVKD. This CDR3 comprises 18 residues. These data were likewise used in another study, on T cells of mothers and their children. Turning to that study: Over 9 million reads per mother and roughly 3 million per child were obtained.

The V gene is TRBV24-1, the J gene TRBJ1-2; D may be TRBD1 (5 bases). This receptor was identified in a girl aged 2-9 years in good health. The sample comprised blood. This CDR3 reads CATSDFNLVDMPLYGYTF. CDR3 DNA sequence: TGTGCCACCAGTGATTTCAATCTAGTGGACATGCCGCTCTATGGCTACACCTTC.